By share of the sample, the clone carrying this TCR beta chain is medium-sized. What it recognizes is unknown. Chemo-refractory metastatic non-small-cell lung cancer patients were treated with focal radiation plus CTLA-4 blockade with ipilimumab. The data were produced by immunoSEQ multiplex PCR, yet TCRdb's version contains in-frame clones alone and is incomplete. The repertoire holds tens of thousands of clones, with about 77% as singletons. The entry originates in a study of radiotherapy plus CTLA-4 blockade in lung cancer. Study-wide findings and caveats: According to reports, early shifts in blood T cell clones, alongside interferon-beta, forecast response most accurately. In blood, tumor-derived TCR clones expanded after radiotherapy plus ipilimumab.

Sequencing was performed on peripheral blood, taken from a patient treated with radiotherapy plus ipilimumab. The sequence was obtained from a human donor with non-small cell lung cancer who had stable disease on radiotherapy plus ipilimumab.

In DNA, the CDR3 is TGCGCCAGCAGCCCACAGGTTCCGAACACTGAAGCTTTCTTT. Protein sequence: CASSPQVPNTEAFF. The chain is built from TRBV5-1 and TRBJ1-1; D may be TRBD1 (5 bases). Trimming cost V 4 bases and J 1 base, with 11 bases left between them. The germline V gene encodes CDR1 SGHRS and CDR2 YFSETQ. CDR3 length: 14 amino acids. Supplemented by reference TRBV5-1 and TRBJ1-1, the full variable domain reads KAGVTQTPRYLIKTRGQQVTLSCSPISGHRSVSWYQQTPGQGLQFLFEYFSETQRNKGNFPGRFSGRQFSNSRSEMNVSTLELGDSALYLCASSPQVPNTEAFFGQGTRLTVV.